A selection of T cell receptor beta chains follows, all from one sample in a study of blood T cells in healthy people across ages. MiXCR, run by TCRdb on the 5' RACE reads, gives a single entry per CDR3 protein. The sample consists of roughly 1.7 million distinct CDR3 sequences, 30% to 40% of them appearing once. The sample taken for sequencing was blood. The receptor set was obtained from a woman aged 25-40 years in good health. Each CDR3 is given with its conserved first and last residue. The D gene is left open where the match is weak. The listing skips clone size in some rows; elsewhere it reads once, few, many or a size class.

>many|13|-|TRBV10-3|TRBJ2-3
TGTGCCATCAGGCGAGTGAACACAGATACGCAGTATTTT
CAIRRVNTDTQYF
>-|16|-|TRBV2|TRBJ2-1
TGTGCCAGCACCAACCTCTCGGGACGGGGCTCCTACGAGCAGTTCTTC
CASTNLSGRGSYEQFF
>few|17|TRBD2|TRBV11-2|TRBJ2-7
TGTGCCAGCAGCTTAGGCCCCAGTAGCGGGACACCCTACGAGCAGTACTTC
CASSLGPSSGTPYEQYF
>few|14|TRBD1|TRBV28|TRBJ2-7
TGTGCCAGCAGTTTGCAGGGGGTTGCCTACGAGCAGTACTTC
CASSLQGVAYEQYF
>few|13|-|TRBV27|TRBJ1-2
TGTGCCAGCAGTTTCTCGCTAAACTATGGCTACACCTTC
CASSFSLNYGYTF
>few|16|-|TRBV25-1|TRBJ2-3
TGTGCCAGCAGTGAAGTTGCTAGTAGATTCCCAGATACGCAGTATTTT
CASSEVASRFPDTQYF
>-|16|-|TRBV12-3/TRBV12-4|TRBJ2-2
TGTGCCAGCAGTTTAGAGAGCAGGGGCTACACCGGGGAGCTGTTTTTT
CASSLESRGYTGELFF
>few|14|TRBD1|TRBV6-1|TRBJ1-2
TGTGCCAGCAGTGAGGCGACAGGGACTTATGGCTACACCTTC
CASSEATGTYGYTF
>-|14|-|TRBV11-3|TRBJ2-1
TGTGCCAGCAGCAGTCAGGGAATCTACAATGAGCAGTTCTTC
CASSSQGIYNEQFF
>once|17|-|TRBV4-2|TRBJ2-2
TGTGCCAGCAGCCATCGTAAGGGGGGGGATAACACCGGGGAGCTGTTTTTT
CASSHRKGGDNTGELFF
>-|13|-|TRBV27|TRBJ2-7
TGTGCCAGCATTCCCCGGGAGTTCTACGAGCAGTACTTC
CASIPREFYEQYF
>-|12|-|TRBV7-9|TRBJ1-1
TGTGCCAGCAGCTCCTCCACAGACGAAGCTTTCTTT
CASSSSTDEAFF
>few|15|TRBD2|TRBV7-9|TRBJ2-3
TGTGCCAGCAGCTTAGTTAGCGGGAAAACGGATACGCAGTATTTT
CASSLVSGKTDTQYF
>-|14|-|TRBV28|TRBJ2-7
TGTGCCGGCAGGCCACCCTCGGCAGGGAACGAGCAGTACTTC
CAGRPPSAGNEQYF
>-|13|-|TRBV20-1|TRBJ1-1
TGCAGTGCTAGAGTGATGGGCGACACTGAAGCTTTCTTT
CSARVMGDTEAFF
>-|12|TRBD1|TRBV10-3|TRBJ2-7
TGTGCCACCGGGACAGGGGGCCACGAGCAGTACTTC
CATGTGGHEQYF
>-|15|TRBD2|TRBV6-2/TRBV6-3|TRBJ2-5
TGTGCCAGCACGGGTCTAGCGGGATACCAAGAGACCCAGTACTTC
CASTGLAGYQETQYF
>once|15|TRBD2|TRBV9|TRBJ2-4
TGTGCCACCAAACTAGCGGGAGGGTATGAAGACATTCAGTACTTC
CATKLAGGYEDIQYF
>-|15|-|TRBV3-1|TRBJ2-3
TGTGCCAGCAGCCAAGAAGGGGGAGCGCCGAAAAAGCAGTATTTT
CASSQEGGAPKKQYF
>few|15|TRBD1|TRBV6-5|TRBJ2-3
TGTGCCAGCAGCCTACAGGGGTGGGTCACAGATACGCAGTATTTT
CASSLQGWVTDTQYF
>-|13|-|TRBV4-1|TRBJ1-1
TGCGCCAGCAGCCCGTCGGTGTACACTGAAGCTTTCTTT
CASSPSVYTEAFF
>many|15|TRBD2|TRBV4-2|TRBJ2-5
TGTGCCAGCAGCCAAGAGACTAGCGGGCAAGAGACCCAGTACTTC
CASSQETSGQETQYF
>few|14|-|TRBV27|TRBJ1-3
TGTGCCAGCAGTTTGGGGCCCTCTGGAAACACCATATATTTT
CASSLGPSGNTIYF
>few|17|TRBD1|TRBV4-1|TRBJ2-1
TGCGCCAGCAGCCAAGATCCCGGGGACAGGGGCTACAATGAGCAGTTCTTC
CASSQDPGDRGYNEQFF
>-|13|TRBD1|TRBV10-3|TRBJ2-1
TGTGCCATCAAGACAGGGGACTACAATGAGCAGTTCTTC
CAIKTGDYNEQFF
>few|17|TRBD1|TRBV9|TRBJ2-1
TGTGCCAGCAGCGTATTTTCCGGGACAGGGGGAGGCGATGAGCAGTTCTTC
CASSVFSGTGGGDEQFF
>few|14|-|TRBV7-8|TRBJ2-1
TGTGCCAGCAGCCCACCACAGTCCTACAATGAGCAGTTCTTC
CASSPPQSYNEQFF
>-|17|TRBD2|TRBV11-2|TRBJ2-3
TGTGCCAGCAGCACCCGCCCTAGCGGCAAATTAACAGATACGCAGTATTTT
CASSTRPSGKLTDTQYF
>few|13|-|TRBV2|TRBJ2-2
TGTGCCAGCGGAATGAGGCAGTCCGGGGAGCTGTTTTTT
CASGMRQSGELFF
>many|14|-|TRBV5-1|TRBJ2-5
TGCGCCAGCAGCTTGGAACAGGGTCCACAGACCCAGTACTTC
CASSLEQGPQTQYF
>few|17|TRBD2|TRBV20-1|TRBJ2-1
TGCAGTGCTTCCCCCGCGGGGTCCGGGGAGGGCTACAATGAGCAGTTCTTC
CSASPAGSGEGYNEQFF
>-|12|-|TRBV4-2|TRBJ1-1
TGTGCCAGCAGCCAAGTAGAAACTGAAGCTTTCTTT
CASSQVETEAFF
>few|12|-|TRBV20-1|TRBJ1-2
TGCAGTGCTATAGGGACAACCTATGGCTACACCTTC
CSAIGTTYGYTF
>-|12|-|TRBV20-1|TRBJ1-2
TGCAGTGCTACGTATCCTAACTATGGCTACACCTTC
CSATYPNYGYTF
>few|14|-|TRBV9|TRBJ2-7
TGTGCCAGCAGCGTAACGGGGGCCCAATACGAGCAGTACTTC
CASSVTGAQYEQYF
>-|16|TRBD2|TRBV7-9|TRBJ2-1
TGTGCCAGCAGCTTGCGGGTTGGCGGGAGAGGAAATGAGCAGTTCTTC
CASSLRVGGRGNEQFF
>few|12|-|TRBV28|TRBJ1-2
TGTGCCACCTCGGAGAGGCAGTATGGCTACACCTTC
CATSERQYGYTF
>-|16|TRBD1|TRBV5-1|TRBJ2-1
TGCGCCAGCAGCACCGGGACAGTCAGCTCCTACAATGAGCAGTTCTTC
CASSTGTVSSYNEQFF
>few|14|-|TRBV3-1|TRBJ2-1
TGTGCCAGCAGCCAAGTTGTAGTACAAGATGAGCAGTTCTTC
CASSQVVVQDEQFF
>-|16|TRBD2|TRBV7-6|TRBJ2-2
TGTGCCAGCAGCTTAGTGCGGGAGGGCCTTCGTGGGGAGCTGTTTTTT
CASSLVREGLRGELFF
>few|16|TRBD1|TRBV10-3|TRBJ2-7
TGTGCCATCAGACCCGATTTCCCCGGACAGGGGTACGAGCAGTACTTC
CAIRPDFPGQGYEQYF
>-|18|TRBD2|TRBV12-3/TRBV12-4|TRBJ2-1
TGTGCCAGCAGTTTACTAGGACTAGCGGGAGGAAAGGCGAATGAGCAGTTCTTC
CASSLLGLAGGKANEQFF
>-|13|-|TRBV7-3|TRBJ2-7
TGTGCCAGCAACTCTTTGGGGATCGGCGAGCAGTACTTC
CASNSLGIGEQYF
>few|13|-|TRBV7-2|TRBJ1-2
TGTGCCAGCAGAGCTTCAGGACCCTATGGCTACACCTTC
CASRASGPYGYTF
>-|16|TRBD1|TRBV9|TRBJ2-2
TGTGCCAGCAGCGTAGAGAGGACAGGGCTCCACGGGGAGCTGTTTTTT
CASSVERTGLHGELFF
>-|14|TRBD2|TRBV7-2|TRBJ2-7
TGTACCAGCAGCTCTTGGACTAGCTCCTACGAGCAGTACTTC
CTSSSWTSSYEQYF
>-|15|-|TRBV2|TRBJ1-2
TGTGCCAGCAGCCTCCGGGACACGCATAACTATGGCTACACCTTC
CASSLRDTHNYGYTF
>-|13|-|TRBV7-9|TRBJ1-2
TGTGCCAGCAGCTTACTGTATCAGGAAGGCTACACCTTC
CASSLLYQEGYTF
>few|16|-|TRBV24-1|TRBJ1-5
TGTGCCACCAGTGATGGGGAGGGGGGCAGCAATCAGCCCCAGCATTTT
CATSDGEGGSNQPQHF
>-|12|-|TRBV21-1|TRBJ2-3
TGTGCCAGCGATGTAGGGGCAGATACGCAGTATTTT
CASDVGADTQYF